The T cell receptor beta chain under discussion was sequenced for a study of tissue T cells after allogeneic stem cell transplantation. Study details: Every graft-versus-host disease patient had gastrointestinal disease and got several lines of graft-versus-host disease therapy. Where cell numbers permitted, CD3+ T cells were sorted from preserved blood and marrow.

The protocol was immunoSEQ multiplex PCR, while the TCRdb copy is restricted to in-frame clones and leaves out a portion. The sample records 28,000 or so clones, more than 80% being singletons. As to this clone: As yet, its antigen is unknown.

General study points: The patient cohort was small and clinically heterogeneous, with limited sampling depth. In patients and mice, blood and spleen missed much of tissue repertoire.

Trimming shortened V by 2 bases and J by 4 bases, and 12 bases separated the two germline ends. The CDR3 spans 15 residues. Germline V gene lookup returns CDR1 SGHRS and CDR2 YFSETQ. The specimen comprised blood, sampled before transplantation. This receptor was taken from a male donor aged 60 or over who later had graft-versus-host disease after an allogeneic stem cell transplant. The J gene is TRBJ2-2, the V gene TRBV5-1; D is perhaps TRBD2 (5 bases). The chain's CDR3 is CASSFGKDGTGELFF. The CDR3 nucleotides are TGCGCCAGCAGCTTCGGGAAGGATGGCACCGGGGAGCTGTTTTTT.